This entry describes one TCR beta chain. V trimming: 5 bases; J trimming: 7 bases; junction bases outside the gene matches: 5. Germline V gives CDR1 SEHNR, CDR2 FQNEAQ (reference sequence). The CDR3 consists of 15 residues. The table came from immunoSEQ multiplex PCR; TCRdb's copy has only in-frame clones and leaves some out. The table includes around 60,000 clones, around 86% detected once. Single viable CD3+CD4+CD8-CD45RO+ cells were sorted as the memory CD4+ T cells. This sample is part of a study of memory CD4+ T cells and cytomegalovirus serostatus. This TCR was sampled from an adult in good health and CMV-seronegative. V and J are TRBV7-9 and TRBJ2-2; 12 bases fit TRBD2. Sequencing was carried out using memory CD4+ T cells from blood. CDR3 bases: TGTGCCAGCAGCCTAACTAGCGGGGGGATCGGGGAGCTGTTTTTT. Translation: CASSLTSGGIGELFF.